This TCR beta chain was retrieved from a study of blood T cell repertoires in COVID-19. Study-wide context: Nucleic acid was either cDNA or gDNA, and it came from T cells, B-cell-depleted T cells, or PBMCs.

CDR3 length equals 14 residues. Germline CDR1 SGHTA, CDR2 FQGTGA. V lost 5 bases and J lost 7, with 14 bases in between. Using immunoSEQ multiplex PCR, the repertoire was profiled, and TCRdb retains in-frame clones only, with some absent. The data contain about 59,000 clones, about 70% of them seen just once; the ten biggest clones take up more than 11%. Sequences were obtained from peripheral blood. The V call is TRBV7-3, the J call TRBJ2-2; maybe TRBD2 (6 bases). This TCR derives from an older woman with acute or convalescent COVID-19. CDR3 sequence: CASSQSRGIGELFF. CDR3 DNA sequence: TGTGCCAGCAGCCAGTCTCGCGGGATCGGGGAGCTGTTTTTT.